This is a list of T cell receptor beta chains from one sample in a study of blood T cell repertoires in COVID-19. Produced via immunoSEQ multiplex PCR; TCRdb's table is partial and in-frame only. The table shows roughly 150,000 clones, with about 90% occurring only once. Material for sequencing was peripheral blood. These receptors were taken from a woman of 80 years or more with acute or convalescent COVID-19. CDR3s include the opening cysteine and the closing phenylalanine or tryptophan. Expanded clones are given a class, and other clones once, few, many or no size at all.

V	size	CDR3
TRBV5-1	once	CASSMGQGKGYTF
TRBV6-5	-	CASSYTAGNTEAFF
TRBV5-1	-	CASSPGSGETQYF
TRBV5-8	-	CASSLQGADTQYF
TRBV30	-	CAWRRDLWSGTEAFF
TRBV5-1	-	CASSSGTRGDTQYF
TRBV6-5	-	CACGGSSTDTQYF
TRBV5-1	-	CASSLEGGAGYGYTF
TRBV11-2	once	CASSSASRSYNEQFF
TRBV7-9	-	CASSIGTATDTQYF
TRBV12-3/TRBV12-4	-	CASTTGLYEQYF
TRBV25-1	-	CASTPAGGVDSPLHF
TRBV11-1	-	CASSLARAGRNEQFF
TRBV7-9	-	CASSSTSGGTDTQYF
TRBV7-3	-	CASSVTGGDYGYTF
TRBV20-1	-	CSASRSEWAGGHTGELFF
TRBV30	-	CAWSVPPGDGYTF
TRBV5-1	-	CASSFDFSGNTIYF
TRBV5-4	-	CASSLEGGSYNEQFF
TRBV10-3	-	CAISGQLGRTIYF
TRBV9	-	CASSVDGSSNQPQHF
TRBV27	-	CASSPDRSNGYTF
TRBV9	once	CASSVGITTTYEQYF
TRBV3-1/TRBV3-2	-	CASSLRGGETQYF
TRBV11-2	-	CASSLGPGHENTEAFF
TRBV5-8	-	CASKSQGAITPLHF
TRBV6-2/TRBV6-3	-	CASSYDDSGANVLTF
TRBV14	-	CASSQDWGVNTEAFF
TRBV13	-	CASSPGQGRADTGELFF